This entry lists 21 T cell receptor beta chains sequenced from one sample in a study of blood T cell repertoires in COVID-19. TCRdb's table, derived via immunoSEQ multiplex PCR, lists solely in-frame clones and lacks some. The data show approximately 47,000 clones, 86% seen once. Specimen: peripheral blood. The receptors were sampled from a woman aged 60-70 years with acute or convalescent COVID-19.

This chain links TRBV20-1 with TRBJ2-1; D possibly corresponds to TRBD1 (5 bases). The germline gives CDR1 DFQATT, CDR2 SNEGSKA (reference sequence). Trimming took 0 bases from V and 14 from J, leaving 11 bases between them. The CDR3 contains 11 residues. CDR3 sequence reads: CSARDRRVEFF. CDR3 coding DNA: TGCAGTGCTAGAGATCGCAGGGTTGAGTTCTTC.

The chain links TRBV28 to TRBJ1-1; D might be TRBD1 (6 bases). CDR3 length: 12 residues. CDR1 is MDHEN, CDR2 SYDVKM, per germline. Trimming took off 5 bases at V and 9 bases at J, with 13 bases between the two ends. This CDR3 reads CASSVLQGKAFF. For the CDR3, the DNA is TGTGCCAGCAGTGTATTACAGGGAAAAGCTTTCTTT.

The chain couples TRBV15 to TRBJ2-7; D not certain. Germline assignment: CDR1 LNHNV and CDR2 YYDKDF (reference sequence). The V gene lost 1 base and the J gene lost 0 bases, with 7 bases spanning the gap. This CDR3 region has 14 residues. The CDR3 region is CATSRGTFSYEQYF. The CDR3 DNA sequence: TGTGCCACCAGCAGAGGTACATTCTCCTACGAGCAGTACTTC. Full variable domain (outside the CDR3, taken from reference TRBV15 and TRBJ2-7): DAMVIQNPRYQVTQFGKPVTLSCSQTLNHNVMYWYQQKSSQAPKLLFHYYDKDFNNEADTPDNFQSRRPNTSFCFLDIRSPGLGDTAMYLCATSRGTFSYEQYFGPGTRLTVT.

The chain uses TRBV5-1 and TRBJ1-6; D unresolved. Germline CDR1 and CDR2: SGHRS and YFSETQ. The CDR3 totals 14 residues. V was pared by 4 bases and J by 9 bases, with 14 bases between. The CDR3 region is CASSPTTEASPLHF. The CDR3 coding sequence is TGCGCCAGCAGCCCTACAACGGAGGCTTCACCCCTCCACTTT.

The genes are TRBV7-8 and TRBJ1-5; the D is unclear. Trimming shortened V by 4 bases and J by 2 bases, and 15 bases separated the two germline ends. Germline V gene lookup returns CDR1 SGHVS and CDR2 FQNEAQ. The CDR3 loop spans 16 amino acids. As DNA, the CDR3 is TGTGCCAGCAGCTCTTCGGGAGGGTTTGGCAATCAGCCCCAGCATTTT. Protein product: CASSSSGGFGNQPQHF.

The genes are TRBV6-5 and TRBJ2-5; perhaps TRBD2 as D (6 bases). This CDR3 has 16 amino acids. V dropped 3 bases and J dropped 1 base, with 15 bases sitting between them. Germline V lookup: CDR1 MNHEY, CDR2 SVGAGI. CDR3 nucleotide sequence: TGTGCCAGCAGTTATGGAATAGCGGATCTCCAAGAGACCCAGTACTTC. Translating it yields CASSYGIADLQETQYF.

The rearrangement uses TRBV27 and TRBJ2-3; D is unclear. CDR3 length: 16 residues. The germline CDR1 and CDR2 sequences are MNHEY and SMNVEV (reference sequence). The V end was cut by 0 bases, the J end by 3 bases, with 13 bases between. CDR3: CASSLSTPPRTDTQYF. DNA for the CDR3: TGTGCCAGCAGTTTATCTACCCCCCCCAGAACAGATACGCAGTATTTT.

J is TRBJ1-1 and V is TRBV27, with D uncertain. Between the trimmed V and J ends, which lost 2 bases and 5 bases, there was a span of 12 bases. The germline V gene encodes CDR1 MNHEY and CDR2 SMNVEV (reference sequence). This CDR3 is 14 amino acids long. CDR3: CASSLIGLQTEAFF. CDR3 bases: TGTGCCAGCAGTTTAATCGGACTGCAGACTGAAGCTTTCTTT.

This sequence joins TRBV30 and TRBJ2-3; 10 bases line up with TRBD1. The ends lost 0 bases at V and 4 bases at J; junction bases unmatched: 10. Looked up from germline, CDR1 is GTSNPN and CDR2 is SVGIG (reference sequence). This CDR3 is built from 17 residues. Here the CDR3 reads CAWSVRWGTGVADTQYF. CDR3 coding DNA: TGTGCCTGGAGTGTACGTTGGGGGACAGGGGTAGCAGATACGCAGTATTTT. The variable domain in full, with the rest retrieved from reference TRBV30 and TRBJ2-3, is SQTIHQWPATLVQPVGSPLSLECTVEGTSNPNLYWYRQAAGRGLQLLFYSVGIGQISSEVPQNLSASRPQDRQFILSSKKLLLSDSGFYLCAWSVRWGTGVADTQYFGPGTRLTVL.

A few counts support this clone. The gene calls are TRBV10-3 and TRBJ2-5; TRBD2 matches 8 bases. Trimming removed 3 bases from V and 6 bases from J; junction bases left unmatched: 6. Germline CDR1 is ENHRY and CDR2 is SYGVKD. This CDR3 region has 14 residues. CDR3 protein: CAISEVSGGQTQYF. The CDR3 DNA reads as TGTGCCATCAGTGAAGTCTCGGGGGGGCAGACCCAGTACTTC.

V usage is TRBV5-5 and J usage is TRBJ2-7; 7 nucleotides align to TRBD1. This CDR3 spans 14 amino acids. CDR1 is SGHKS, CDR2 YYEKEE, per germline (reference sequence). The trim removed 6 bases at V and 7 bases at J, leaving 13 bases unmatched. CDR3 amino acids: CASMGTDRSLEQYF. Here the CDR3 DNA reads TGTGCCAGCATGGGGACAGACCGTTCATTAGAGCAGTACTTC.

This chain connects TRBV28 to TRBJ1-5; D perhaps matches TRBD1 (5 bases). Germline CDR1 reads MDHEN; CDR2 reads SYDVKM. CDR3 length equals 17 residues. Trimming stripped 2 bases from V and 3 bases from J, with 17 bases between. CDR3 sequence reads: CASSLTGAVGNNQPQHF. The CDR3 DNA reads TGTGCCAGCAGTTTAACAGGTGCGGTGGGGAACAATCAGCCCCAGCATTTT.

The chain joins TRBV7-6 to TRBJ1-2; TRBD1 matches at 9 bases. J gave up 4 bases and V 0 bases, and 3 bases lay outside the gene matches. From germline, CDR1 is SGHVS and CDR2 FNYEAQ. This CDR3 comprises 15 residues. The CDR3 here is CASSLAGTGPYGYTF. The CDR3 DNA reads TGTGCCAGCAGCTTAGCCGGGACAGGGCCCTATGGCTACACCTTC.

The chain uses TRBV30 and TRBJ1-4; D might be TRBD1 (5 bases). Germline values: CDR1 GTSNPN, CDR2 SVGIG (reference sequence). Between the trimmed V and J ends, which lost 2 bases and 5 bases, there was a span of 9 bases. The CDR3 extends over 13 amino acids. The CDR3 sequence: CAWSIQGNEKLFF. CDR3 bases: TGTGCCTGGAGTATCCAGGGAAATGAAAAACTGTTTTTT.

V usage is TRBV5-5 and J usage is TRBJ2-7; 13 bases map to TRBD2. Germline lookup yields CDR1 SGHKS and CDR2 YYEKEE (reference sequence). This CDR3 comprises 17 residues. V lost 0 bases and J lost 4; bases outside the gene matches: 7. The CDR3 loop is CASSLASTSGGFYEQYF. CDR3 nucleotide sequence: TGTGCCAGCAGCTTGGCCTCGACTAGCGGGGGGTTTTACGAGCAGTACTTC.

V usage is TRBV5-1 and J usage is TRBJ2-5; 11 bases are shared with TRBD2. After removal of 3 bases from V and 1 base from J, the junction contained 11 bases not matched to a gene. The CDR3 covers 18 residues. Germline-derived CDR1 and CDR2 are SGHRS and YFSETQ. CDR3 amino acids: CASSSLSGGAGGQETQYF. The CDR3 nucleotides read TGCGCCAGCAGCTCCCTTAGCGGGGGGGCCGGTGGCCAAGAGACCCAGTACTTC.

CDR3 amino acids: CASSAGENTEAFF. The DNA of the CDR3 is TGTGCCAGCAGTGCCGGAGAGAACACTGAAGCTTTCTTT. The genes are TRBV25-1 and TRBJ1-1, with unresolved D. Deletions cut 4 bases from V and 1 base from J, with 7 bases between. This CDR3 is built from 13 residues. Germline values: CDR1 MGHDK, CDR2 SYGVNS.

This clone was seen only once. This chain links TRBV6-1 with TRBJ2-2; D remains ambiguous. Germline V gene sequence: CDR1 MNHNS, CDR2 SASEGT. The V gene lost 2 bases and the J gene lost 0 bases, with 4 bases spanning the gap. The CDR3 totals 14 residues. As DNA, the CDR3 is TGTGCCAGCAGTGAACAGACGAACACCGGGGAGCTGTTTTTT. Amino acid sequence: CASSEQTNTGELFF.

The chain couples TRBV24-1 to TRBJ2-1, with TRBD2 matching 7 bases. CDR3 length: 16 amino acids. Germline V CDR1 and CDR2: KGHDR, SFDVKD. V was pared by 3 bases and J by 0 bases, with 4 bases of the junction left unmatched. CDR3 sequence reads: CATSDPTSDSYNEQFF. CDR3 nucleotide sequence: TGTGCCACCAGTGATCCTACTAGCGACTCCTACAATGAGCAGTTCTTC.

The rearrangement uses TRBV30 and TRBJ2-7; the D gene is possibly TRBD1 (6 bases). Trimming cost V 3 bases and J 4 bases, with 10 bases left between them. Germline V gives CDR1 GTSNPN, CDR2 SVGIG (reference sequence). The CDR3 totals 12 residues. CDR3 bases: TGTGCCTGGAGCAGACAGGTTTACGAGCAGTACTTC. This encodes CAWSRQVYEQYF.

The genes are TRBV5-5 and TRBJ1-1, with D possibly matching TRBD1 (5 bases). Per the germline V gene, CDR1 is SGHKS and CDR2 is YYEKEE (reference sequence). V lost 4 bases to trimming and J lost 7 bases, with 14 bases between them. The CDR3 is 13 residues long. The CDR3 spells CASSAGGGIEAFF. CDR3 bases: TGTGCCAGCAGCGCTGGGGGAGGGATTGAAGCTTTCTTT.